This paragraph covers one T cell receptor beta chain sequence. The sample originates from a study of radiation and T cells in renal cell carcinoma. At the level of the study: Nephrectomy followed 15 Gy stereotactic body radiation by 4 weeks.

Stated time point: blood 2 weeks post-SBRT. Documented treatment: 15 Gy SBRT to primary tumor, nephrectomy 4 weeks later. Blood was sampled at baseline, 2 weeks and 4 weeks after SBRT. Germline CDR1 and CDR2: SGHAT and FQNNGV. CDR3 size: 17 residues. V lost 5 bases, J lost 2 bases, and 5 bases stayed unmatched. The repertoire was sequenced with immunoSEQ multiplex PCR; TCRdb's copy has only in-frame clones and lacks some. The sample contains 100,000 to 150,000 clones, over 75% of which appear only once. The chain is built from TRBV11-2 and TRBJ2-3; 15 bases align to TRBD2. The sample consisted of blood, taken from a patient whose treatment included radiotherapy and nephrectomy. The clonotype originates from a man in his forties or fifties with renal cell carcinoma. This CDR3 reads CASSTGTSGRNTDTQYF. CDR3 DNA sequence: TGTGCCAGCAGCACGGGGACTAGCGGGAGGAACACAGATACGCAGTATTTT.